This paragraph covers one TCR beta chain sequence. The PCR ran on 60 Vbeta and 13 Jbeta primers. Assay used: immunoSEQ multiplex PCR; TCRdb lists only in-frame clones, some missing. The repertoire includes around 150,000 clones, 75% to 80% of them detected once, and approximately 1.5% sits in the top ten. The sample is drawn from a study of cytomegalovirus exposure and HLA in healthy donors. The CDR3 spans 16 residues. CDR1 and CDR2 (germline): ENHRY, SYGVKD. Trimming stripped 0 bases from V and 3 bases from J, with 12 bases between. The source material was PBMCs. The TCR comes from a woman aged 25 to 45 in good health and CMV-seronegative. V is TRBV10-3 and J is TRBJ1-5; D call uncertain. CDR3 nucleotides: TGTGCCATCAGTGAGTCGCAGGATTTTTCCAATCAGCCCCAGCATTTT. It is translated as CAISESQDFSNQPQHF.